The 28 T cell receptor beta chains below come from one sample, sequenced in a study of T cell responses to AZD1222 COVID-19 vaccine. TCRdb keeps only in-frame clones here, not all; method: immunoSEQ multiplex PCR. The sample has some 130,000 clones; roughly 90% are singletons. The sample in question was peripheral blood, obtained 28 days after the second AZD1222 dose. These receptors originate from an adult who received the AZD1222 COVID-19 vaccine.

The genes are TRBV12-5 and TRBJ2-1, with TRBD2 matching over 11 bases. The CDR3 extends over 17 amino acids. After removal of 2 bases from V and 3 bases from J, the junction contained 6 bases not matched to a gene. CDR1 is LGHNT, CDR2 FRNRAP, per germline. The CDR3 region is CASGLSTSGTIYNEQFF. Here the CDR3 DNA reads TGTGCTAGTGGTTTGTCGACTAGCGGGACGATCTACAATGAGCAGTTCTTC.

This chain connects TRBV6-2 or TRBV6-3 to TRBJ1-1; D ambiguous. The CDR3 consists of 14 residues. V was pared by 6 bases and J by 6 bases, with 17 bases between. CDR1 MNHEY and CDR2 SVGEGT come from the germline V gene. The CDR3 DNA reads TGTGCCAGCAGCCCGGGAGCCGCCCTATCTGAAGCTTTCTTT. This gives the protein CASSPGAALSEAFF.

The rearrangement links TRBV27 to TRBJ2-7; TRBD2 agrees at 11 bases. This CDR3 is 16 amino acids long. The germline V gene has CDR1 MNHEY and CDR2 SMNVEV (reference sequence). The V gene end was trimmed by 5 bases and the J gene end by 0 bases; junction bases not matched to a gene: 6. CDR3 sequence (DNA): TGTGCCAGCAGTCCCCGGACTAGCGGGCCCTCCTACGAGCAGTACTTC. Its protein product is CASSPRTSGPSYEQYF.

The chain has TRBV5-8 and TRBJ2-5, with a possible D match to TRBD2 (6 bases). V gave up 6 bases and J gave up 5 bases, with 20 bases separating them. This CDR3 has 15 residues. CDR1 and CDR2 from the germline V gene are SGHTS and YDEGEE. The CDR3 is CASNPRDGGRETQYF. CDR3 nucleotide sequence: TGTGCCAGCAACCCGCGGGACGGGGGTAGGGAGACCCAGTACTTC.

The CDR3 DNA follows: TGTGCCAGCCGGTACAGGGCCGACTCTGGAAACACCATATATTTT. This codes for CASRYRADSGNTIYF. The chain uses TRBV6-5 and TRBJ1-3; D might be TRBD1 (6 bases). The germline gives CDR1 MNHEY, CDR2 SVGAGI. The CDR3 consists of 15 residues. V was trimmed by 8 bases and J by 0 bases, leaving 14 bases between them.

The CDR3 loop reads CASSPRQDLYGYTF. DNA of the CDR3: TGTGCCAGCAGTCCTCGACAGGACCTCTATGGCTACACCTTC. The genes are TRBV6-5 and TRBJ1-2, with a possible D match to TRBD1 (6 bases). The CDR3 length is 14 residues. Germline-derived CDR1 and CDR2 are MNHEY and SVGAGI. Trimming took off 5 bases at V and 4 bases at J, with 14 bases between the two ends.

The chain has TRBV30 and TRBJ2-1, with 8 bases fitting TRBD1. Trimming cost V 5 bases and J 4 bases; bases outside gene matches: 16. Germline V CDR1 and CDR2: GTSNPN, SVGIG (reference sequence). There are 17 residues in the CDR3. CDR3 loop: CAWGGRTGSAGYNEQFF. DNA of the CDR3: TGTGCCTGGGGGGGGCGGACAGGGAGTGCGGGATACAATGAGCAGTTCTTC.

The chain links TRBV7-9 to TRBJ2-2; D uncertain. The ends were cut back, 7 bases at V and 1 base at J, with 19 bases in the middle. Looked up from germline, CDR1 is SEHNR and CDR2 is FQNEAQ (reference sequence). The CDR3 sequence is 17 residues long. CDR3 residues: CASTSNPGRMNTGELFF. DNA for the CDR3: TGTGCCAGCACCTCGAACCCGGGCCGTATGAACACCGGGGAGCTGTTTTTT.

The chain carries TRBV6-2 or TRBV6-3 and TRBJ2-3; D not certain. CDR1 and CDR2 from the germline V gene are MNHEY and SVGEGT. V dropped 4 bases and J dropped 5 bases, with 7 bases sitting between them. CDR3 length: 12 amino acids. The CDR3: CASSFSRDTQYF. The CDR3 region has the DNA TGTGCCAGCAGTTTCTCTAGAGATACGCAGTATTTT.

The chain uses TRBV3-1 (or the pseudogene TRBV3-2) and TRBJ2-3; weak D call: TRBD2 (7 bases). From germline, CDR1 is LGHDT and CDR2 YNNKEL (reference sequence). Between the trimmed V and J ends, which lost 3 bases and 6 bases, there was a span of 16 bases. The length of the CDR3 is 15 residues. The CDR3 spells CASSHDVGGADTQYF. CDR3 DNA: TGTGCCAGCAGCCATGACGTGGGGGGGGCCGATACGCAGTATTTT.

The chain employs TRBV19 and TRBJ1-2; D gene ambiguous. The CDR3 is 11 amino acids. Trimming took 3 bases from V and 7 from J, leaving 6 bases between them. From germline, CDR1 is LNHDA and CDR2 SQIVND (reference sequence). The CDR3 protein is CASSIWSGYTF. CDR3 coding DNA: TGTGCCAGTAGTATCTGGAGTGGCTACACCTTC.

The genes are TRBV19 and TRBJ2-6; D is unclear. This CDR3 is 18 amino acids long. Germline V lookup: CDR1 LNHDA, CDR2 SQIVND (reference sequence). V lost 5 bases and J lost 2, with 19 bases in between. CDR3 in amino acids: CASSPHQVTSTGANVLTF. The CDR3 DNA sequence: TGTGCCAGTAGTCCCCATCAGGTTACGTCTACTGGGGCCAACGTCCTGACTTTC.

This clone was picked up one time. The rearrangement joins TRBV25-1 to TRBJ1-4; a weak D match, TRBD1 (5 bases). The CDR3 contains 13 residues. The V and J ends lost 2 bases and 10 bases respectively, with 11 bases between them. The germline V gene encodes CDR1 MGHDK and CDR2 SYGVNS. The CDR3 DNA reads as TGTGCCAGCAGTGAAATGGTACAGGCAAAACTGTTTTTT. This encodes CASSEMVQAKLFF.

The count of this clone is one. This CDR3 reads CATSEGSHSNQPQHF. The DNA of the CDR3 is TGTGCCACCAGTGAAGGATCCCATAGCAATCAGCCCCAGCATTTT. This chain connects TRBV24-1 to TRBJ1-5; D is undetermined. V was pared by 4 bases and J by 0 bases, with 9 bases between. The CDR3 is 15 amino acids. The germline V gene encodes CDR1 KGHDR and CDR2 SFDVKD.

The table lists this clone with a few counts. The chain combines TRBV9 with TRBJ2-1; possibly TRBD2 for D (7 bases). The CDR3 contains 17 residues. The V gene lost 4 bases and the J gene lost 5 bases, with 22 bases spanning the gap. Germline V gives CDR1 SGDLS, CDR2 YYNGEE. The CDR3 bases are TGTGCCAGCAGCCCCCGAGGGGGATCCGGGACTAACAATGAGCAGTTCTTC. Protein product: CASSPRGGSGTNNEQFF.

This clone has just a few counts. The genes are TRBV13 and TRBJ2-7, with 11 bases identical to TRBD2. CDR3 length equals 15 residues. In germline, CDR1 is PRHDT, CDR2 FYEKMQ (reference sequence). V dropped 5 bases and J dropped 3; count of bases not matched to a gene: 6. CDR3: CASSHSGRAGYEQYF. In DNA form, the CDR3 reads TGTGCCAGCAGCCATAGCGGGAGGGCCGGCTACGAGCAGTACTTC.

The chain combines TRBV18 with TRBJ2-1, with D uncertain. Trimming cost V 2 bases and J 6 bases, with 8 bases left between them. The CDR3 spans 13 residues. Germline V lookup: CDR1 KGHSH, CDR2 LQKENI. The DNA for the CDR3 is TGTGCCAGCTCACCAGGGCGTGGCAATGAGCAGTTCTTC. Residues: CASSPGRGNEQFF.

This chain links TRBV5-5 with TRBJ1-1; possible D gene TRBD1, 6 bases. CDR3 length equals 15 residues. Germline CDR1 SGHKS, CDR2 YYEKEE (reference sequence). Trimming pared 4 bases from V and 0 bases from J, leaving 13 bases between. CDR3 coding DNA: TGTGCCAGCAGCCCTTTACAGGGAGTGAACACTGAAGCTTTCTTT. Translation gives CASSPLQGVNTEAFF.

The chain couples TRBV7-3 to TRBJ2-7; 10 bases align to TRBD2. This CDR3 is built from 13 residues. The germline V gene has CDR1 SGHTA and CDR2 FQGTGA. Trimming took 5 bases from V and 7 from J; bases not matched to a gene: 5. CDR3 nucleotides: TGTGCCAGCAGCCCCGGGACTAGCGTTGAGCAGTACTTC. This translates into CASSPGTSVEQYF.

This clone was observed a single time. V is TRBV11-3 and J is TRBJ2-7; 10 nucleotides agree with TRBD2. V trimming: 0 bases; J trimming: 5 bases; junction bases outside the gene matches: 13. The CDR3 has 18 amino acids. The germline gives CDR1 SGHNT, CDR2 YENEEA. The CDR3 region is CASSLDKAPTSGTHEQYF. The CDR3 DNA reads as TGTGCCAGCAGCTTAGATAAGGCCCCTACTAGCGGGACCCACGAGCAGTACTTC.

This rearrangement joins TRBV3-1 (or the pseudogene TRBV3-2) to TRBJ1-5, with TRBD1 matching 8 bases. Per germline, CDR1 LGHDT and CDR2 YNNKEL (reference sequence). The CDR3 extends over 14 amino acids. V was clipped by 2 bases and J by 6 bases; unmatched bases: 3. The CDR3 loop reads CASSQTGGSQPQHF. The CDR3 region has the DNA TGTGCCAGCAGCCAAACAGGGGGTAGTCAGCCCCAGCATTTT.

The CDR3: CASSPDAFYGYTF. In nucleotides, the CDR3 is TGTGCCAGCTCACCAGACGCTTTCTATGGCTACACCTTC. The chain carries TRBV18 and TRBJ1-2; D not resolved. The germline CDR1 and CDR2 sequences are KGHSH and LQKENI. V shed 2 bases and J shed 4 bases, with 8 bases lying between them. CDR3 length: 13 amino acids.

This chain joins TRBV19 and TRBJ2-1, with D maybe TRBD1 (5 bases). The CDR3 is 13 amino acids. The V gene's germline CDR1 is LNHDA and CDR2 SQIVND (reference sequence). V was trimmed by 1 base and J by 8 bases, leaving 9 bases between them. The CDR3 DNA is TGTGCCAGTAGTATAGGGCAGGGCTATGAGCAGTTCTTC. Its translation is CASSIGQGYEQFF.

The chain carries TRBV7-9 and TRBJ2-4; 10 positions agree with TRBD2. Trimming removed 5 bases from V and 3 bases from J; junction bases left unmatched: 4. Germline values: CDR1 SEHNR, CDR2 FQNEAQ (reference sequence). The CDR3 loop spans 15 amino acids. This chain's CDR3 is CASSRTSGFKNIQYF. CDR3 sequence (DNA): TGTGCCAGCAGCCGGACTAGCGGCTTCAAAAACATTCAGTACTTC.

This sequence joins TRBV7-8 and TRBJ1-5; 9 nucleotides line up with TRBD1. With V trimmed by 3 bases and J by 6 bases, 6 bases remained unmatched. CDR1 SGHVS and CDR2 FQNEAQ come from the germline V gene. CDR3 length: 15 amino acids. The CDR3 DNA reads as TGTGCCAGCAGCTTCGGGACAGGGAAAGGTCAGCCCCAGCATTTT. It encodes CASSFGTGKGQPQHF.

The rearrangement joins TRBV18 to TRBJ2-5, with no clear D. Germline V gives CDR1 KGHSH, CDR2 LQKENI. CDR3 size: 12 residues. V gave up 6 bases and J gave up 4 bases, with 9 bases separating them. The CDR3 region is CASSPGGETQYF. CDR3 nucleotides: TGTGCCAGCTCCCCAGGCGGAGAGACCCAGTACTTC.

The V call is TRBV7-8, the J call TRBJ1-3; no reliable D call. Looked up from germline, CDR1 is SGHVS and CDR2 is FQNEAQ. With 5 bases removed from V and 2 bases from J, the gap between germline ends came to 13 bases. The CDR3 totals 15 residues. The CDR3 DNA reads TGTGCCAGCAGCCAACCGGACGGGGCTGGAAACACCATATATTTT. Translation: CASSQPDGAGNTIYF.

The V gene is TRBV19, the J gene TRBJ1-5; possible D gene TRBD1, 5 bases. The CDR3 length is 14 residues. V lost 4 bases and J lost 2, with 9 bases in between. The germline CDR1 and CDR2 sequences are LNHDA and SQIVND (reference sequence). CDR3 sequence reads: CASSKSGGNQPQHF. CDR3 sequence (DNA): TGTGCCAGTAGTAAATCGGGGGGCAATCAGCCCCAGCATTTT.